The entry below gives a single T cell receptor (beta chain) sequence along with its context. The antigen is undetermined. TCRdb analysed the 5' RACE reads with MiXCR anew, one entry per CDR3 protein. Seen here are 1.5 million to 2 million distinct CDR3 sequences, roughly a third observed once, and the top ten hold about 0.27%. The data originate from a study of identical twins. Overall study findings and caveats: Memory repertoires showed no such pattern, whereas abundant cord blood beta clonotypes carried fewer insertions. There was more out-of-frame TCR alpha sharing in monozygotic twins than models estimated.

Germline V gives CDR1 SNHLY, CDR2 FYNNEI. V trimming: 5 bases; J trimming: 6 bases; junction bases outside the gene matches: 8. The CDR3 consists of 14 residues. The sequenced sample consisted of cord blood. The clonotype comes from a newborn girl in good health. The rearrangement uses TRBV2 and TRBJ2-7; 9 nucleotides agree with TRBD1. The CDR3, as DNA: TGTGCCAGCAGTTCCTCCGGGACAGGGCGCGAGCAGTACTTC. Amino acid sequence: CASSSSGTGREQYF.